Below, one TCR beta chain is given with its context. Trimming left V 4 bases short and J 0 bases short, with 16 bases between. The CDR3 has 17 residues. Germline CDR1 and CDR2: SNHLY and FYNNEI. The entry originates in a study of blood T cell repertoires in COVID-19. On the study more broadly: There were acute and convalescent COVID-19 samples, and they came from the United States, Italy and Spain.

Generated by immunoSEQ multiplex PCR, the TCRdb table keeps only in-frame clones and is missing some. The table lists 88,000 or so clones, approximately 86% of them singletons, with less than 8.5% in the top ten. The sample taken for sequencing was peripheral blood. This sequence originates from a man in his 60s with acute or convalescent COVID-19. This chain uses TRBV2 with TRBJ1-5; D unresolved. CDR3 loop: CASSGNGNGYSNQPQHF. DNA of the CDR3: TGTGCCAGCAGTGGTAACGGTAACGGTTATAGCAATCAGCCCCAGCATTTT.